The 14 T cell receptor beta chains presented below share a single source sample, sequenced in a study of cytomegalovirus exposure and HLA in healthy donors. Using immunoSEQ multiplex PCR, the repertoire was profiled, and TCRdb retains in-frame clones only, with some absent. The profile shows around 170,000 clones, approximately 90% of them singletons. Material: PBMCs. The receptors come from a man in his late teens or twenties in good health and CMV-seronegative.

The genes are TRBV4-1 and TRBJ2-7, with a tentative D call TRBD2 (5 bases). The CDR3 runs 14 residues. Germline CDR1 and CDR2: MGHRA and YSYEKL. V dropped 0 bases and J dropped 4 bases, with 10 bases sitting between them. Here the CDR3 reads CASSQEARVYEQYF. As DNA, the CDR3 is TGCGCCAGCAGCCAAGAGGCGAGGGTTTACGAGCAGTACTTC.

This chain links TRBV2 with TRBJ2-5; D uncertain. The germline V and J ends were trimmed by 6 bases and 1 base, with 9 bases remaining between them. The CDR3 extends over 13 amino acids. Germline CDR1 SNHLY, CDR2 FYNNEI. The CDR3 here is CASRTSTQETQYF. In DNA, the CDR3 is TGTGCCAGCAGGACAAGCACCCAAGAGACCCAGTACTTC.

This clone was seen a single time. For the CDR3, the DNA is TGCGCCAGCAGCCAAGAAGGCAGGAAAAACACCGGGGAGCTGTTTTTT. Translated, it gives CASSQEGRKNTGELFF. V usage is TRBV4-3 and J usage is TRBJ2-2; D remains ambiguous. This CDR3 spans 16 amino acids. CDR1 is LGHNA, CDR2 YSLEER, per germline. V was clipped by 0 bases and J by 2 bases, with 10 bases between them.

V usage is TRBV4-1 and J usage is TRBJ2-6; the D is unclear. V lost 0 bases and J lost 0, with 3 bases in between. The CDR3 spans 15 residues. CDR1 is MGHRA, CDR2 YSYEKL, per germline. The CDR3 coding sequence is TGCGCCAGCAGCCAAGACAGCTCTGGGGCCAACGTCCTGACTTTC. Translated, it gives CASSQDSSGANVLTF.

This sequence joins TRBV4-1 and TRBJ2-7; 10 bases align to TRBD1. With V trimmed by 4 bases and J by 4 bases, 4 bases remained unmatched. Germline loops: CDR1 MGHRA, CDR2 YSYEKL. The CDR3 runs 14 residues. This CDR3 reads CASSPGQGNYEQYV. The CDR3 DNA reads as TGCGCCAGCAGCCCGGGACAGGGGAATTACGAGCAGTACGTC.

This chain uses TRBV29-1 with TRBJ2-3; possible D gene TRBD1, 5 bases. CDR1 SQVTM and CDR2 ANQGSEA come from the germline V gene. Trimming took 8 bases from V and 4 from J, leaving 13 bases between them. The CDR3 extends over 12 amino acids. CDR3 amino acids: CSLAAGPDTQYF. CDR3 bases: TGCAGCCTGGCGGCAGGGCCAGATACGCAGTATTTT.

The chain has TRBV5-6 and TRBJ1-1; tentative D call: TRBD1 (6 bases). The V gene's germline CDR1 is SGHDT and CDR2 YYEEEE. The CDR3 extends over 14 amino acids. V was pared by 3 bases and J by 1 base, with 10 bases between. The CDR3 region is CASSSGQWNTEAFF. As DNA, the CDR3 is TGTGCCAGCAGCTCCGGACAGTGGAACACTGAAGCTTTCTTT.

This chain joins TRBV27 and TRBJ1-1, with D possibly being TRBD1 (6 bases). This CDR3 contains 13 residues. The ends were cut back, 2 bases at V and 6 bases at J, with 10 bases in the middle. Looked up from germline, CDR1 is MNHEY and CDR2 is SMNVEV (reference sequence). This CDR3 is CASSLHRVSEAFF. As DNA, the CDR3 is TGTGCCAGCAGTTTACACAGGGTCTCTGAAGCTTTCTTT.

This chain uses TRBV5-1 with TRBJ1-3; the match to TRBD1 covers 9 bases. The CDR3 is 16 residues long. Germline-derived CDR1 and CDR2 are SGHRS and YFSETQ. Trimming removed 4 bases from V and 4 bases from J; junction bases left unmatched: 9. The CDR3 coding sequence is TGCGCCAGCAGCATATCCGGGACAGGGCGCGGAAACACCATATATTTT. Translation: CASSISGTGRGNTIYF. Full variable domain (remainder filled in from reference TRBV5-1 and TRBJ1-3): KAGVTQTPRYLIKTRGQQVTLSCSPISGHRSVSWYQQTPGQGLQFLFEYFSETQRNKGNFPGRFSGRQFSNSRSEMNVSTLELGDSALYLCASSISGTGRGNTIYFGEGSWLTVV.

This clone was recorded a few times. V is TRBV6-5 and J is TRBJ1-2, with TRBD1 as a possible D gene (5 bases). CDR1 and CDR2 from the germline V gene are MNHEY and SVGAGI. V was trimmed by 6 bases and J by 0 bases, leaving 11 bases between them. The length of the CDR3 is 14 residues. Here the CDR3 DNA reads TGTGCCAGCAGGCCCGGGGGAGCTAACTATGGCTACACCTTC. It yields the protein CASRPGGANYGYTF.

The chain couples TRBV6-6 to TRBJ2-7; 7 nucleotides match TRBD1. CDR3 length: 15 amino acids. CDR1 and CDR2 (germline): MNHNY, SVGAGI (reference sequence). Unmatched junction bases numbered 12, after V lost 7 bases and J lost 3 bases. Written as DNA, the CDR3 is TGTGCCAGCAATTTACAGGGGAATAATAACTACGAGCAGTACTTC. It translates to CASNLQGNNNYEQYF.

The chain joins TRBV4-3 to TRBJ2-3; 11 positions match TRBD2. Germline trimming cut 1 base from V and 0 bases from J; bases unmatched to any gene: 0. The germline gives CDR1 LGHNA, CDR2 YSLEER. The CDR3 contains 16 residues. CDR3 in DNA: TGCGCCAGCAGCCAAGGGACTAGCGGGAGCACAGATACGCAGTATTTT. Translation gives CASSQGTSGSTDTQYF.

J is TRBJ1-4 and V is TRBV5-1, with D possibly being TRBD1 (5 bases). V was clipped by 0 bases and J by 8 bases, with 11 bases between them. The CDR3 is 14 amino acids. CDR1 is SGHRS and CDR2 is YFSETQ in the germline V gene. The CDR3 DNA reads as TGCGCCAGCAGCTTGGGGGGCCCCCGAGAAAAACTGTTTTTT. Its translation: CASSLGGPREKLFF.

As for this clone: This may be a read error: a much more frequent sequence differs by one nucleotide. This sample includes further DNA sequences coding for the same CDR3. The chain couples TRBV29-1 to TRBJ2-1, with a weak D call TRBD2 (6 bases). This CDR3 has 12 amino acids. Germline assignment: CDR1 SQVTM and CDR2 ANQGSEA. V lost 2 bases to trimming and J lost 5 bases, with 7 bases between them. The CDR3 DNA reads TGCAGCGTTGAATGGAGGGACAATGAGCAGTTCTTC. As protein: CSVEWRDNEQFF.